A selection of T cell receptor beta chains follows, all from one sample in a study of CD8+CD57+ T cells in acquired aplastic anemia. One entry per CDR3 protein results from TCRdb running MiXCR on the reads. Among around 200,000 distinct CDR3 sequences, under 55% were seen once, and the ten largest hold 15% to 20%. Sequencing was done on a sample of sorted CD4+, CD8+, or CD8+CD57+ T cells (not recorded which) from PBMCs. The receptor source for this set is a human donor with aplastic anemia. CDR3s include the opening cysteine and the closing phenylalanine or tryptophan. Fields, in order: clone size, V gene, J gene, D gene, CDR3 protein, CDR3 DNA. D genes are given only for firm matches. Not every row has a clone size; where given, it reads once, few, many or a size class.

.	TRBV9	TRBJ2-3	TRBD2	CASSVVASGGGATQYF	TGTGCCAGCAGCGTAGTTGCTAGCGGGGGGGGGGCTACGCAGTATTTT
few	TRBV7-9	TRBJ1-1	TRBD1	CASSLGTGGTAFF	TGTGCCAGCAGCTTAGGTACAGGGGGTACGGCGTTCTTT
.	TRBV27	TRBJ2-6	.	CASRGGAWGRGPVGANVLTF	TGTGCCAGCAGAGGGGGGGCCTGGGGGCGGGGTCCCGTTGGGGCCAACGTCCTGACTTTC
.	TRBV5-1	TRBJ1-1	TRBD1	CASTAGTGNTEAFF	TGCGCCAGCACGGCAGGGACAGGGAACACTGAAGCTTTCTTT
.	TRBV10-3	TRBJ1-5	.	CAISAGGSGGRETQHF	TGTGCCATCAGTGCGGGCGGGAGTGGGGGCAGAGAGACCCAGCATTTT
many	TRBV28	TRBJ1-6	TRBD1	CASSRGTGISPLHF	TGTGCCAGCAGTAGGGGGACAGGAATATCACCCCTCCACTTT
many	TRBV6-1	TRBJ1-2	TRBD1	CASRLTGIVYGYTF	TGTGCCAGCAGATTGACAGGGATTGTCTATGGCTACACCTTC
few	TRBV25-1	TRBJ1-2	.	CASSDPWDYGYTF	TGTGCCAGCAGTGATCCTTGGGACTATGGCTACACCTTC
.	TRBV29-1	TRBJ1-1	.	CSVSTEAFF	TGCAGCGTTTCCACTGAAGCTTTCTTT
.	TRBV29-1	TRBJ1-2	.	CSAEIGQSYGYTF	TGCAGCGCCGAAATCGGACAGTCCTATGGCTACACCTTC
.	TRBV20-1	TRBJ1-2	TRBD1	CSARNPGQGWESYTF	TGCAGTGCTAGAAACCCGGGACAGGGGTGGGAGAGCTACACCTTC
.	TRBV20-1	TRBJ1-5	.	CSAKQGHSNQPQHF	TGCAGTGCTAAACAGGGCCATAGCAATCAGCCCCAGCATTTT
.	TRBV4-2	TRBJ2-7	.	CASSQETDPTYEQYF	TGTGCCAGCAGCCAAGAGACAGATCCTACCTACGAGCAGTACTTC
many	TRBV11-3	TRBJ1-4	TRBD1	CASETGRREKLFF	TGTGCCAGCGAGACAGGGAGACGCGAAAAACTGTTTTTT
.	TRBV19	TRBJ2-7	TRBD1	CASSMGRQGGEEQYF	TGTGCCAGTAGTATGGGGAGACAGGGGGGGGAAGAGCAGTACTTC
.	TRBV24-1	TRBJ1-2	.	CATSDEGRGRITLNYGYTF	TGTGCCACCAGTGATGAGGGTCGGGGACGGATCACACTTAACTATGGCTACACCTTC
many	TRBV2	TRBJ1-2	TRBD1	CASPRGWDRGQGGYTF	TGTGCCAGCCCCCGGGGGTGGGACAGGGGGCAGGGAGGCTACACCTTC
.	TRBV7-9	TRBJ2-3	TRBD1	CASSGTGSGTDTQYF	TGTGCCAGCAGTGGGACAGGGAGCGGTACAGATACGCAGTATTTT
.	TRBV20-1	TRBJ2-7	TRBD1	CSAREGQGLAYEQYF	TGCAGTGCTAGAGAGGGACAGGGTCTAGCCTACGAGCAGTACTTC
.	TRBV7-2	TRBJ2-1	TRBD2	CASSFLVATSGGNNEQFF	TGTGCCAGCAGCTTCCTAGTCGCGACTAGCGGGGGGAACAATGAGCAGTTCTTC
few	TRBV10-1	TRBJ1-5	.	CASNLDSCSNQPQHF	TGCGCCAGCAACCTGGACAGCTGTAGCAATCAGCCCCAGCATTTT
few	TRBV30	TRBJ2-2	.	CAWSVYNGAGTGELFF	TGTGCCTGGAGTGTATACAACGGGGCTGGCACCGGGGAGCTGTTTTTT
many	TRBV7-7	TRBJ2-7	.	CASSLDAGGTYEQYF	TGTGCTAGCAGCTTAGATGCCGGGGGCACCTACGAGCAGTACTTC
once	TRBV6-5	TRBJ2-2	.	CASSWVVSTGELFF	TGTGCCAGCAGTTGGGTAGTGAGCACCGGGGAGCTGTTTTTT
.	TRBV19	TRBJ2-5	.	CASSIDPAGRTGGETQYF	TGTGCCAGTAGTATCGATCCGGCGGGACGCACAGGTGGAGAGACCCAGTACTTC
few	TRBV15	TRBJ2-7	.	CATSRADGPYEQYF	TGTGCCACCAGCAGAGCGGACGGTCCCTACGAGCAGTACTTC
.	TRBV15	TRBJ1-6	.	CTYNSPLHF	TGCACCTATAATTCACCCCTCCACTTT
.	TRBV7-9	TRBJ1-5	.	CASSYSVLTARLTYSSQPQHF	TGTGCCAGCAGTTACTCGGTTTTGACAGCACGACTTACCTATAGCAGTCAGCCCCAGCATTTT
many	TRBV5-4	TRBJ1-4	.	CASSLWGPTNEKLFF	TGTGCCAGCAGCTTGTGGGGTCCAACTAATGAAAAACTGTTTTTT
.	TRBV20-1	TRBJ2-7	TRBD1	CSARGGQGGVEQYF	TGCAGTGCTAGGGGGGGACAGGGGGGCGTCGAGCAGTACTTC
.	TRBV20-1	TRBJ2-7	TRBD1	CSAGTGCEQYF	TGCAGTGCCGGGACAGGGTGCGAGCAGTACTTC
.	TRBV19	TRBJ1-5	.	CASSISWGYNQPQHF	TGTGCCAGTAGTATTTCTTGGGGGTACAATCAGCCCCAGCATTTT
.	TRBV5-1	TRBJ2-7	.	CASSLGGAWYEQYF	TGCGCCAGCAGCTTGGGGGGGGCTTGGTACGAGCAGTACTTC
many	TRBV6-5	TRBJ2-3	TRBD2	CASSYSPSGRTDTQYF	TGTGCCAGCAGTTACTCACCTAGCGGGCGCACAGATACGCAGTATTTT
few	TRBV28	TRBJ2-7	.	CASSLPGQSYEQYF	TGTGCCAGCAGTTTACCAGGGCAATCCTACGAGCAGTACTTC
many	TRBV19	TRBJ2-7	.	CASSMGTQGEAEQYF	TGTGCCAGTAGTATGGGAACACAGGGAGAAGCCGAGCAGTACTTC
.	TRBV28	TRBJ2-6	TRBD2	CASRGGGTHSGANVLTF	TGTGCCAGCAGGGGGGGGGGTACCCACTCTGGGGCCAACGTCCTGACTTTC
.	TRBV19	TRBJ1-1	TRBD1	CASSPRDRALAFF	TGTGCCAGTAGTCCTCGGGACAGAGCGTTGGCTTTCTTT
many	TRBV7-9	TRBJ1-2	.	CASRPGWEGGNMAGYTF	TGTGCCAGCAGGCCAGGCTGGGAAGGGGGTAATATGGCTGGCTACACCTTC
many	TRBV9	TRBJ2-3	TRBD1	CASSPQGQGLADTQYF	TGTGCCAGCAGCCCTCAGGGACAGGGCCTAGCAGATACGCAGTATTTT